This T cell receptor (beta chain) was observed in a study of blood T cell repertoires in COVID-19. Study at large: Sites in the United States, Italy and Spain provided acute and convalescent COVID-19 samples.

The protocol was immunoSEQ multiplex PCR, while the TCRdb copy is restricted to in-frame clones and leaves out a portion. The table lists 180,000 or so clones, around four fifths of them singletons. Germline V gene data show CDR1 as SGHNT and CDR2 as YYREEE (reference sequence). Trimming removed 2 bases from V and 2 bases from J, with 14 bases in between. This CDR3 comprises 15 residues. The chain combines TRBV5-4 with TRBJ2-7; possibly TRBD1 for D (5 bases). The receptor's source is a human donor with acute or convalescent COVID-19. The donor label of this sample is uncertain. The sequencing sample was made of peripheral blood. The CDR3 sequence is CASSFGQGHPYEQYF. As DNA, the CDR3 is TGTGCCAGCAGCTTTGGTCAGGGCCACCCCTACGAGCAGTACTTC.